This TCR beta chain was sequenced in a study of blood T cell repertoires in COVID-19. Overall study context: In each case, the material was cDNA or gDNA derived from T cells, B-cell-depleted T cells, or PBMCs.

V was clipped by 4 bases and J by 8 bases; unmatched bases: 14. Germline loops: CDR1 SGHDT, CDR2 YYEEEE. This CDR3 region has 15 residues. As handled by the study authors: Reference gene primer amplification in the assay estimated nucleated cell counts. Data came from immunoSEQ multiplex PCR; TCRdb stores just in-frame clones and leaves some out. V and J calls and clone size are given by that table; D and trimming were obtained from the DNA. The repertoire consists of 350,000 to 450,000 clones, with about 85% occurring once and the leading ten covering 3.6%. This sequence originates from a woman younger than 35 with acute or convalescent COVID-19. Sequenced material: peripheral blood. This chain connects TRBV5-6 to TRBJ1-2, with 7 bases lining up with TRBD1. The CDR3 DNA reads TGTGCCAGCAGCACGGGCCCGGGACAGCGAACCGGCTACACCTTC. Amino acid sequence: CASSTGPGQRTGYTF.